This T cell receptor (beta chain) was profiled in a study of cytomegalovirus exposure and HLA in healthy donors (dated by TCRdb to 2017 to 2019). With respect to the entire study: An earlier analysis of approximately 640 of the donors reported 250 to 350 Gb of sequence data and 117 million unique TCR beta sequences from some 180 million T cells. Approximately 310 gigabases of sequencing data and approximately 80 million unique TCR sequences were included in an early release covering 550 to 650 HLA-typed donors. Among the approximately 420 genotyped donors, approximately 82% belonged to the genetic ancestry cluster associated with self-reported Caucasian donors. The study was designed to test whether signatures of past pathogen exposure could be identified by cataloging public T cell receptors. The study used immunosequencing to profile the T cell repertoires of 666 subjects and linked those repertoires to cytomegalovirus serostatus. Along with the approximately 650-subject first cohort, a separate validation cohort of over a hundred different subjects was used. To predict cytomegalovirus infection status, the study combined high-throughput TCR immunosequencing, statistical association of individual TCRs with disease status, and machine learning. A later analysis re-analyzed previously published TCR beta repertoires from 600 to 850 donors and added high-resolution HLA genotyping to study TCR occurrence patterns. The later analysis used no new phenotypic data to find candidate immune exposures, relying instead on TCR beta sequences and their occurrence across donors. To decide whether each TCR beta V gene segment behaved as functional or pseudogenic, an earlier analysis of approximately 600 of the donors relied on high-throughput TCR beta sequencing. Donor age, sex, ethnicity and CMV serostatus were collected together with the repertoire data. In a later genetic analysis, genome-wide SNP genotypes for about three fifths of the 666 donors were used, and that subset was treated as a discovery cohort. All discovery cohort repertoires had been generated on a single sequencing platform. HLA typing covered class I and class II loci at four-digit resolution. Typing coverage differed by locus: A, B, C, DRB1 and DQB1 were typed in about 620-630 donors, DQA1 in 500 to 550, DPA1 in 600 to 610, and DPB1 in 450 to 480. Roughly five DR-DQ haplotypes were treated as single units for association and clustering because of strong linkage in the cohort. Among about 360 genotyped donors of the cohort, an average of approximately 240,000 unique TCR beta nucleotide sequences were sequenced per donor, 15% to 20% of them non-productive.

What the research found in general, with its limitations: CMV serostatus was the only immune exposure information available for the cohort. Presence/absence analyses assumed roughly uniform sequencing depth across donors, an assumption that may not hold. According to a later analysis, most CMV-associated TCR beta chains appeared to be HLA-restricted, and the HLA associations seemed to be driven largely by CMV exposure. The study gave a list of about 150 TCR beta chains associated with cytomegalovirus. According to a later genetic analysis, donors in an Asian-associated ancestry cluster had fewer N-insertions in productive TCRs than the approximately 670-donor mean. In a later analysis, TCR association rates were found to vary across HLA loci, with the most associated TCRs seen for DRB1 alleles and the fewest for HLA-C alleles. The classifier was reported to diagnose cytomegalovirus status with high specificity and sensitivity in both the original cohort and the validation cohort. Most TCR sequences were seen in very few donors, while some public TCRs were found in many individuals. In vitro tests confirmed that a few of the cytomegalovirus-associated TCR beta chains recognize cytomegalovirus antigens. Assigning TCR associations to individual alleles was difficult when HLA alleles, especially DR and DQ, strongly co-occurred. A later analysis reported that several top co-occurrence clusters appeared linked to parvovirus B19, influenza, CMV and Epstein-Barr virus. The earlier analysis of some 540 of the donors excluded fewer than 20 rarely observed V segments, including chromosome 9 orphons, because counts were too low. A further reported finding was that TCR beta sequences accurately predicted the HLA-A and HLA-B alleles for most subjects in the first cohort. Because HLA typing was unavailable for some donors at each locus, only the typed subset was used in association tests. According to the authors, the approach could potentially be generalized to other disease states and immunological phenotypes. In this cohort, only TCR beta chains were sequenced, and detectable features were limited by the absence of alpha or paired-chain data. Specific HLA alleles were associated with 15,000 to 20,000 TCR beta sequences at a false discovery rate of 0.05 in a later analysis. Correlated functional status among segregating V segments might be attributable to linkage disequilibrium, but an unknown experimental factor could not be ruled out. An association between a missense DCLRE1C variant and V-gene and J-gene trimming of TCR beta chains was found in a later genetic analysis and replicated in an independent cohort. In an earlier analysis of about 600 of the donors, most TCR beta V segments appeared in productive rearrangements about 87% or about 30% of the time, broadly matching IMGT annotations. A group of highly shared sequence variants was considered likely to be a technical artifact of the sequencing pipeline. Compared with equally common non-associated chains, HLA-associated TCR beta chains in a later analysis were more clonally expanded and had lower generation probabilities. Some IMGT-functional V segments, including TRBV6-2 and TRBV6-3, could not be distinguished by the 87-base-pair reads and were therefore excluded.

The cohort consisted of 600 to 700 healthy bone marrow donors. All cohort members were sampled while nominally healthy, although unrecorded immune exposures were likely present. The donor was CMV seronegative and belonged to the group of around 350 seronegative cohort members. Each donor provided a peripheral blood sample, and peripheral blood mononuclear cells were used for TCR beta sequencing. Genomic DNA was extracted from the blood cell samples with the Qiagen DNeasy Blood Extraction Kit. About this clone: Which antigen it targets is not known. The sample holds no much larger clone one base away, and base qualities are not on file.

CDR1 and CDR2 were assigned from the germline V gene (reference sequence) as MNHEY and SMNVEV. The CDR3 contains 13 residues, cysteine and phenylalanine counted. The DNA shown is the 39-base CDR3, in frame from base 1. V is pruned by 5 bases and J by 6 bases, leaving 5 bases of the junction without a gene match. To prepare the library, the immunoSEQ multiplex PCR assay was applied. A mixture of 60 forward primers for TCR Vbeta segments and 13 reverse primers for TCR Jbeta segments was used in the multiplex PCR. The CDR3 region of rearranged TCR beta genes was amplified from genomic DNA by a multiplex PCR assay. Amplified TCR beta libraries were sequenced as 87-base-pair reads on the Illumina HiSeq System. The published analysis was carried out like this. A later analysis tallied tens of millions of unique TCR beta chains across the 610 or so repertoires, and approximately 11 million of those chains were shared by two or more donors. A nearest-neighbor algorithm error-corrected the raw reads and collapsed the reads into unique sequences, merging closely related sequences to remove PCR and sequencing errors. V, D and J gene segments were assigned by aligning CDR3 sequences to IMGT reference sequences. For a sequence to be retained, a match of at least six nucleotides was required to both a V gene segment and a J gene segment. A rearrangement counted as productive if the CDR3 had no stop codons and remained in frame with V and J, and every other rearrangement counted as non-productive. CDR3 was defined by IMGT convention, running from the second conserved V-encoded cysteine to the conserved J-encoded phenylalanine. Sequences without an unambiguous match to a single V gene segment were excluded from the earlier analysis of 450 to 750 of the donors. In an earlier analysis of around 590 of the donors, a V segment was called functional when productive rearrangements were above 56.7%, and segregating when the standard deviation between donors exceeded 5%. A statistical classification framework was built for diagnosing cytomegalovirus status from the catalog of TCR beta chain sequences. V and J gene assignment, in a later analysis, came from comparing TCR nucleotide sequences with IMGT/GENE-DB human TR gene sequences. In a later analysis, CDR3 sequences and most-parsimonious VDJ recombination scenarios were assigned using the TCRdist pipeline. In a later analysis, each TCR beta chain was defined by its CDR3 amino acid sequence together with its V-gene family, and reads lacking a unique V-gene family were excluded. To address suspected cross-contamination and a sequencing artifact, a later analysis removed approximately 600 highly shared, low-generation-probability nucleotide sequences. A later analysis calculated a clonal expansion index for each public chain from normalized within-repertoire ranks of inferred template counts. A later analysis computed generation probabilities with a VDJ recombination model fitted to out-of-frame rearrangements, and checked the results against IGoR. In a later analysis, TCR-TCR, TCR-HLA and TCR-CMV co-occurrence was scored with hypergeometric tests, and a repertoire-size bias correction was applied to TCR pairs. In a later analysis, false discovery rates were estimated by permuting HLA or CMV assignments 20 times. In a later analysis, co-occurring TCRs were grouped using DBSCAN, and TCRdist sequence similarity was added for clustering within HLA-allele-positive subsets. Repertoires with fewer than 30,000 or more than 120,000 public chains, plus five repertoires with anomalous nucleotide sharing, were excluded from co-occurrence clustering. This is the immuneACCESS table as TCRdb keeps it, with only in-frame sequences that have V and J called. A part of the clones is gone; compared with another copy, unresolved V genes explain less than half, and the rest is unexplained. The V and J calls and clone size come from that table; D and trimming were worked out from the DNA. In all, the sample holds approximately 140,000 clones, and just under 80% of those were seen once. The ten biggest clones cover about 1.8% of the sample.

This clonotype originated in a woman in her 40s in good health and CMV-seronegative. The rearranged segments are TRBV27 and TRBJ1-1; the junction holds 8 bases that match TRBD1. What was sequenced was PBMCs. The encoded CDR3 is CASSGQGWAEAFF. The DNA is as follows: TGTGCCAGCAGTGGACAGGGTTGGGCTGAAGCTTTCTTT.